This entry features one TCR beta chain sequence. The sample originates from a study of blood T cell repertoires in COVID-19. In germline, CDR1 is DFQATT, CDR2 SNEGSKA (reference sequence). The J segment lost 0 bases and the V segment lost 3 bases, leaving 3 bases of the junction unmatched. CDR3 length: 15 residues. Using immunoSEQ multiplex PCR, the repertoire was profiled, and TCRdb retains in-frame clones only, with some absent. The sample has about 190,000 clones, around 78% seen once. The chain recombines TRBV20-1 with TRBJ2-2, with 8 bases aligning to TRBD2. The specimen was peripheral blood. The sequence was obtained from a woman aged 80 or over with active or convalescent COVID-19. The CDR3 sequence: CSASREGANTGELFF. For the CDR3, the DNA is TGCAGTGCTAGTCGGGAGGGGGCGAACACCGGGGAGCTGTTTTTT.